This paragraph reports one T cell receptor beta chain. The data were taken from a study of blood T cell repertoires in COVID-19. The method was immunoSEQ multiplex PCR; TCRdb's version includes in-frame clones alone and lacks a portion of them. Of roughly 250,000 clones in the sample, about 90% were seen once. The CDR3 sequence is 12 residues long. Trimming left V 6 bases short and J 8 bases short, with 13 bases between. Germline values: CDR1 MNHEY, CDR2 SVGAGI. The sequence was obtained from a woman in her 30s with COVID-19, enrolled during active disease. The material sequenced was peripheral blood. The rearrangement links TRBV6-5 to TRBJ1-1, with D uncertain. In DNA, the CDR3 is TGTGCCAGCAGCACTCGCTCATCAGAAGCTTTCTTT. This sequence encodes CASSTRSSEAFF.